This T cell receptor beta chain was found in a study of blood T cells in healthy people across ages. Overall study findings and caveats: Not knowing donor CMV status may have confounded expanded clonotype changes.

V was clipped by 2 bases and J by 0 bases, with 11 bases between them. This CDR3 has 15 residues. Germline V lookup: CDR1 MNHNY, CDR2 SVGAGI (reference sequence). As regards this clonotype: Its matching antigen is unknown.

The use of a sample-barcoded 5' primer and a J-beta primer mix characterized a second PCR of about 6 to 11 cycles. MiXCR, run by TCRdb on the 5' RACE reads, gives a single entry per CDR3 protein. The data hold over 300,000 distinct CDR3 sequences, with roughly half observed a single time. Donation came from healthy Caucasian individuals in Russia who were aged 6 to 90. Peripheral blood samples of approximately 10 milliliters were drawn from each donor. Isolation recovered at least 6 million PBMCs from every sample. The receptor comes from a man aged 55-75 years in good health. Sequencing was done on a sample of blood. V gene TRBV6-6 combines with J gene TRBJ2-7, with no clear D. The CDR3 region is CASSYRADSSYEQYF. CDR3 sequence (DNA): TGTGCCAGCAGTTACCGGGCAGATAGCTCCTACGAGCAGTACTTC.